These 27 T cell receptor beta chains were all obtained from the same sample, sequenced in a study of prognosis after radiotherapy for stage I lung cancer. From genomic DNA, TCR beta CDR3 was amplified by two-round multiplex PCR. Every TRBV and TRBJ gene had its own specific primer in first-round PCR. Each CDR3 protein gets one entry after TCRdb re-called the multiplex PCR reads with MiXCR. Altogether tens of thousands of distinct CDR3 sequences are present, 35% to 50% being singletons, with the ten largest covering 57%. Sequencing used PBMCs, obtained before or after stereotactic body radiation therapy (not recorded which). Receptors originate from a donor at least 50 years old with non-small cell lung cancer.

This clonotype was recorded at least ten times. This sequence joins TRBV6-2 or TRBV6-3 and TRBJ2-7; 10 bases align to TRBD2. The CDR3 is 16 amino acids. The junction had 6 bases not matched to a gene; V was cut back by 0 bases and J by 4 bases. Looked up from germline, CDR1 is MNHEY and CDR2 is SVGEGT. CDR3 sequence: CASSYSSSGSGYEQYF. The CDR3 bases are TGTGCCAGCAGTTACTCCTCTAGCGGGAGTGGGTACGAGCAGTACTTC.

The sample holds one count of this clonotype. Compared with germline, one end of the junction differs, possibly owing to a read error. The chain combines TRBV7-7 with TRBJ2-3; D tentatively fits TRBD1 or TRBD2 (5 bases each). Germline CDR1 and CDR2: SSHAT and FNYEAQ (reference sequence). The CDR3 is 14 amino acids. This chain's CDR3 is CASSPETAEDTQYF. The CDR3 DNA reads TGTGCAAGCAGCCCGGAGACAGCGGAAGATACGCAGTATTTT.

Concerning this clonotype: This may come from a read error, since a much larger clone is one base off. The chain is built from TRBV6-1 and TRBJ1-3; 8 bases line up with TRBD1. CDR1 MNHNS and CDR2 SASEGT come from the germline V gene. This CDR3 is built from 15 residues. For the CDR3, the DNA is TGTGACGGCAGTGAAGACGACAGGGGTGGTAACACCATATATTTT. Amino acids: CDGSEDDRGGNTIYF.

This rearrangement joins TRBV7-2 to TRBJ2-7, with 8 bases that match TRBD2. Germline V gives CDR1 SGHTA, CDR2 FQGNSA. V shed 5 bases, J shed 0 bases, and the junction held 9 bases outside the gene matches. The CDR3 covers 16 residues. The CDR3 DNA reads TGTGCCAGCAGCCCCGTTGTCGGACTAGCCTCCTACGAGCAGTACTTC. It specifies CASSPVVGLASYEQYF.

This clonotype was recorded many times. This may arise from a read error, as a much more abundant clone is one base away. The chain combines TRBV12-3 or TRBV12-4 with TRBJ1-2; the D gene is possibly TRBD1 (5 bases). The V gene lost 8 bases and the J gene lost 7 bases, with 26 bases spanning the gap. The CDR3 has 16 amino acids. CDR3 sequence (DNA): TGTGCCAGCGGATACTCTCTGGGGGTGGCAGGGTGTGGCTACACCTTC. This translates into CASGYSLGVAGCGYTF.

This CDR3 reads CASSTAGALETQYF. The CDR3 DNA sequence: TGTGCCAGCAGTACCGCGGGGGCTCTAGAGACCCAGTACTTC. The J gene is TRBJ2-5, the V gene TRBV27; TRBD2 might be the D (7 bases). The germline V and J ends were trimmed by 5 bases and 4 bases, with 14 bases remaining between them. The CDR3 has 14 residues. CDR1 is MNHEY, CDR2 SMNVEV, per germline (reference sequence).

This chain connects TRBV6-2 or TRBV6-3 to TRBJ1-5; D possibly corresponds to TRBD1 (5 bases). The CDR3 spans 13 residues. The V gene's germline CDR1 is MNHEY and CDR2 SVGEGT. V lost 4 bases to trimming and J lost 7 bases, with 11 bases between them. CDR3: CASSCQGRQPQHF. The CDR3 DNA reads as TGTGCCAGCAGTTGCCAGGGCCGGCAGCCCCAGCATTTT.

This rearrangement joins TRBV6-5 to TRBJ2-7; TRBD2 aligns across 11 bases. J was trimmed by 4 bases and V by 1 base; bases with no gene match: 3. The CDR3 consists of 15 residues. Germline loops: CDR1 MNHEY, CDR2 SVGAGI. DNA of the CDR3: TGTGCCAGCAGTTACTGGGGACTAGCGGTATACGAGCAGTACTTC. Translated: CASSYWGLAVYEQYF.

The V and J genes are TRBV12-3 or TRBV12-4 and TRBJ1-1, with 7 bases identical to TRBD1. Trimming cost V 2 bases and J 4 bases; bases outside gene matches: 10. The CDR3 totals 16 residues. CDR3 amino acids: CASSLRQARQGTEAFF. The CDR3 nucleotides are TGTGCCAGCAGTTTAAGGCAGGCTCGACAGGGCACTGAAGCTTTCTTT.

Comment on this clonotype: A much larger clone lies a single base off, so this may be a read error. The rearrangement uses TRBV7-9 and TRBJ2-2, with unresolved D. V was clipped by 4 bases and J by 5 bases, with 8 bases between them. The CDR3 consists of 13 residues. CDR1 and CDR2 (germline): SEHNR, FQNEAQ (reference sequence). CDR3 in amino acids: CASSSDVTGELFF. The CDR3 DNA follows: TGTGCCAGCAGCTCCGACGTAACCGGGGAGCTGTTTTTT.

This clonotype was observed at least ten times. The J gene is TRBJ2-5, the V gene TRBV7-3; 15 nucleotides agree with TRBD2. This CDR3 contains 17 residues. After removal of 1 base from V and 2 bases from J, the junction contained 2 bases not matched to a gene. Germline loops: CDR1 SGHTA, CDR2 FQGTGA. The CDR3 DNA is TGTGCCAGCAGCTTAATAGGACTAGCGGGAGGGCAAGAGACCCAGTACTTC. Translated: CASSLIGLAGGQETQYF.

This clonotype has a count of ten or more. The V call is TRBV24-1, the J call TRBJ1-2; D unresolved. The CDR3 length is 11 residues. With 10 bases removed from V and 8 bases from J, the gap between germline ends came to 13 bases. CDR1 and CDR2 from the germline V gene are KGHDR and SFDVKD. CDR3 in DNA: TGTGCCACAGGTTCGGGGTACGGCTACACCTTC. This codes for CATGSGYGYTF.

The rearrangement links TRBV11-2 to TRBJ2-3, with 10 bases aligning to TRBD2. V dropped 7 bases and J dropped 1; count of bases not matched to a gene: 11. Per germline, CDR1 SGHAT and CDR2 FQNNGV. The CDR3 runs to 17 residues. The CDR3 is CASKLNLAGVGTDTQYF. The CDR3 DNA sequence: TGTGCCAGCAAGCTTAACCTAGCGGGAGTTGGCACAGATACGCAGTATTTT.

For the CDR3, the DNA is TGTGCCAGCAGCCCCCGGGTGGGGTTGGGGGCTTTCTTT. Translating it yields CASSPRVGLGAFF. The chain couples TRBV6-1 to TRBJ1-1; D is undetermined. The CDR3 is 13 residues long. Germline V gene sequence: CDR1 MNHNS, CDR2 SASEGT. Trimming removed 6 bases at V and 11 bases at J, with 19 bases between.

The chain joins TRBV7-2 to TRBJ2-5; the D gene could be TRBD1 or TRBD2 (5 bases each). The V end was cut by 3 bases, the J end by 5 bases, with 25 bases between. CDR1 is SGHTA and CDR2 is FQGNSA in the germline V gene. The CDR3 contains 18 residues. CDR3 residues: CASSFMGAVARGAETQYF. CDR3 sequence (DNA): TGTGCCAGCAGCTTTATGGGCGCGGTAGCGCGAGGGGCGGAGACCCAGTACTTC. The full variable domain, with the rest looked up from reference TRBV7-2 and TRBJ2-5, is GAGVSQSPSNKVTEKGKDVELRCDPISGHTALYWYRQSLGQGLEFLIYFQGNSAPDKSGLPSDRFSAERTGGSVSTLTIQRTQQEDSAVYLCASSFMGAVARGAETQYFGPGTRLLVL.

The table lists this clonotype with many counts. A read error may explain this, as a much larger clone is one base away. The chain joins TRBV28 to TRBJ2-3, with TRBD2 as a possible D gene (6 bases). The CDR3 covers 15 residues. Per germline, CDR1 MDHEN and CDR2 SYDVKM. V was pared by 6 bases and J by 4 bases, with 17 bases between. CDR3 sequence (DNA): TGTGCCAGCAGATGGGGTGGGGCTAGCGCAGATACGCAGTATTTT. Translation: CASRWGGASADTQYF.

The chain combines TRBV6-4 with TRBJ2-2; no clear D gene. The CDR3 spans 13 residues. V lost 3 bases and J lost 2, with 4 bases in between. Germline V gene lookup returns CDR1 MRHNA and CDR2 SNTAGT. CDR3 amino acids: CASSEDNTGELFF. The CDR3 DNA sequence: TGTGCCAGCAGTGAAGACAACACCGGGGAGCTGTTTTTT.

The sample holds one count of this clonotype. A much larger clone sits a single nucleotide away, making a read error possible. The chain links TRBV29-1 to TRBJ2-5, with D perhaps TRBD1 or TRBD2 (5 bases each). Germline-derived CDR1 and CDR2 are SQVTM and ANQGSEA. This CDR3 contains 12 residues. V lost 7 bases and J lost 3, with 12 bases in between. CDR3: CSEGTLKETQYF. As DNA, the CDR3 is TGCAGCGAGGGGACGCTCAAAGAGACCCAGTACTTC.

This clonotype appeared many times. The chain links TRBV7-9 to TRBJ1-2; 7 nucleotides agree with TRBD1. This CDR3 contains 15 residues. Losses at the gene ends were 3 bases for V and 1 base for J; bases not matched to a gene: 5. Germline lookup yields CDR1 SEHNR and CDR2 FQNEAQ (reference sequence). The CDR3 nucleotides are TGTGCCAGCAGCTTGGGTCAGGGGGTTAACTATGGCTACACCTTC. This gives the protein CASSLGQGVNYGYTF.

About this clonotype itself: This may arise from a read error, as a much more abundant clone is one base away. This chain uses TRBV12-3 or TRBV12-4 with TRBJ2-2; the match to TRBD1 covers 7 bases. This CDR3 is 15 amino acids long. V dropped 6 bases and J dropped 8; count of bases not matched to a gene: 12. The CDR3 sequence is CASRDETGYSGELFF. In nucleotides, the CDR3 is TGTGCCAGCAGGGACGAGACAGGGTATTCTGGGGAGCTGTTTTTT.

The gene calls are TRBV7-2 and TRBJ2-3, with D tentatively TRBD2 (5 bases). The CDR3 has 15 amino acids. Germline CDR1 reads SGHTA; CDR2 reads FQGNSA. V was shortened by 1 base and J by 8 bases, with 16 bases between the two germline ends. DNA of the CDR3: TGTGCCAGCAGCTTAGAGAATACGGGGAGTTTTACGCAGTATTTT. Translation: CASSLENTGSFTQYF.

The chain combines TRBV5-1 with TRBJ2-1; 11 bases agree with TRBD2. The CDR3 covers 16 residues. V shed 3 bases, J shed 6 bases, and the junction held 8 bases outside the gene matches. Germline CDR1 SGHRS, CDR2 YFSETQ. The CDR3 region is CASSSQLAGAGNEQFF. The CDR3 DNA reads as TGCGCCAGCAGCTCGCAACTAGCGGGAGCAGGCAATGAGCAGTTCTTC.

This clonotype has a count of ten or more. V and J are TRBV11-3 and TRBJ2-1; possible D gene TRBD2, 6 bases. Trimming removed 1 base at V and 5 bases at J, with 12 bases between. The CDR3 is 15 amino acids. Germline V gene data show CDR1 as SGHNT and CDR2 as YENEEA. CDR3 region: CASSLGVGGDNEQFF. CDR3 nucleotides: TGTGCCAGCAGCTTAGGGGTCGGGGGAGACAATGAGCAGTTCTTC.

On this clonotype itself: A much bigger clone sits one base away, suggesting this may be a read error. The chain combines TRBV10-3 with TRBJ1-1, with D possibly TRBD1 on 5 matching bases. The germline V gene has CDR1 ENHRY and CDR2 SYGVKD. Trimming took 3 bases from V and 4 from J, leaving 15 bases between them. This CDR3 is built from 15 residues. The CDR3 DNA sequence: TGTGCCATCAGTGATTCTGGGGGAGAGGGCACTGAAGCTTTCTTT. As protein: CAISDSGGEGTEAFF.

This clonotype came up many times. This chain links TRBV29-1 with TRBJ2-7; 10 nucleotides line up with TRBD1. This CDR3 is built from 13 residues. Germline trimming cut 5 bases from V and 7 bases from J; bases unmatched to any gene: 8. Germline V lookup: CDR1 SQVTM, CDR2 ANQGSEA. DNA of the CDR3: TGCAGCGTTTCAAAAGGGACAGGGGAAGAGCAGTACTTC. This codes for CSVSKGTGEEQYF.

This sequence joins TRBV7-2 and TRBJ2-7; TRBD1 is a possible D gene (5 bases). The CDR3 runs to 16 residues. Trimming took off 4 bases at V and 1 base at J, with 17 bases between the two ends. The germline CDR1 and CDR2 sequences are SGHTA and FQGNSA. The CDR3 nucleotides are TGTGCCAGCAGCTCATTAGGGGCGTCGAAGTCCTACGAGCAGTACTTC. It translates to CASSSLGASKSYEQYF.

This clonotype was observed at least ten times. V and J are TRBV30 and TRBJ1-5; TRBD1 is a possible D gene (6 bases). Trimming stripped 1 base from V and 3 bases from J, with 13 bases between. In germline, CDR1 is GTSNPN, CDR2 SVGIG (reference sequence). CDR3 length equals 15 residues. CDR3 residues: CAWSGQGRINQPQHF. Written as DNA, the CDR3 is TGTGCCTGGAGTGGGCAGGGGCGAATCAATCAGCCCCAGCATTTT. The whole variable domain, filled in from reference TRBV30 and TRBJ1-5, reads SQTIHQWPATLVQPVGSPLSLECTVEGTSNPNLYWYRQAAGRGLQLLFYSVGIGQISSEVPQNLSASRPQDRQFILSSKKLLLSDSGFYLCAWSGQGRINQPQHFGDGTRLSIL.